Each of the 16 T cell receptor beta chains below was sequenced from the same sample in a study of CD8 T cells in Susac syndrome. RNA, at about 0.45 to 1 ug, was reverse transcribed with random hexamers. MiXCR, applied by TCRdb to the immunoSEQ multiplex PCR reads, yields one record per CDR3 protein. The sample holds under 200,000 distinct CDR3 sequences, 91% seen once. Specimen: CD4+ T cells from PBMCs. These TCRs come from a human donor with Susac syndrome.

V usage is TRBV27 and J usage is TRBJ2-7; the D gene is possibly TRBD2 (6 bases). Germline V lookup: CDR1 MNHEY, CDR2 SMNVEV (reference sequence). Trimming took off 5 bases at V and 2 bases at J, with 16 bases between the two ends. The CDR3 covers 15 residues. The CDR3 sequence is CASSTSAGPPYEQYF. The CDR3 nucleotides read TGTGCCAGCAGTACCTCAGCGGGTCCCCCCTACGAGCAGTACTTC.

The chain joins TRBV20-1 to TRBJ2-2, with D perhaps TRBD2 (7 bases). Trimming took off 2 bases at V and 0 bases at J, with 34 bases between the two ends. Germline-derived CDR1 and CDR2 are DFQATT and SNEGSKA (reference sequence). CDR3 size: 23 residues. The CDR3 DNA follows: TGCAGTGCTAGATCCCGAGGTCTAGCGGAAGGGGGTTCTCGGGGTTCGAACACCGGGGAGCTGTTTTTT. Translated, it gives CSARSRGLAEGGSRGSNTGELFF.

This clonotype has only one observation. CDR3 coding DNA: TGTGCCAGCAGCCACCCCGACACCAGGAAGTATTTT. This codes for CASSHPDTRKYF. The chain combines TRBV3-1 with TRBJ2-3; no clear D gene. The CDR3 is 12 amino acids. Germline CDR1 and CDR2: LGHDT and YNNKEL (reference sequence). Trimming shortened V by 3 bases and J by 13 bases, and 14 bases separated the two germline ends.

The chain employs TRBV6-5 and TRBJ2-7; D ambiguous. The germline V gene encodes CDR1 MNHEY and CDR2 SVGAGI. The length of the CDR3 is 15 residues. The V gene lost 0 bases and the J gene lost 1 base, with 10 bases spanning the gap. CDR3 nucleotide sequence: TGTGCCAGCAGTTACTCCACAGCCTTTTCCTACGAGCAGTACTTC. Translating gives CASSYSTAFSYEQYF.

The J gene is TRBJ2-4, the V gene TRBV11-1; the match to TRBD1 covers 9 bases. With 4 bases clipped from V and 2 bases from J, the junction kept 12 bases outside the gene matches. CDR1 is SGHAT and CDR2 is FQDESV in the germline V gene (reference sequence). The CDR3 covers 18 residues. The CDR3 DNA follows: TGTGCCAGCAGCTCCACTTTACCGGGACAGGGTACCAAAAACATTCAGTACTTC. This translates into CASSSTLPGQGTKNIQYF.

J is TRBJ2-1 and V is TRBV6-5; D might be TRBD1 (5 bases). Germline loops: CDR1 MNHEY, CDR2 SVGAGI. This CDR3 contains 14 residues. V lost 5 bases, J lost 10 bases, and 18 bases lay in between. CDR3 DNA sequence: TGTGCCAGCAGTCCCCGGACACGGCTTGGGGAGCAGTTCTTC. Translation: CASSPRTRLGEQFF.

V gene TRBV20-1 combines with J gene TRBJ2-7; D remains ambiguous. V gave up 0 bases and J gave up 2 bases, with 5 bases separating them. CDR3 length: 12 residues. The germline gives CDR1 DFQATT, CDR2 SNEGSKA (reference sequence). Written as DNA, the CDR3 is TGCAGTGCTAGAGATGGTACCTACGAGCAGTACTTC. It yields the protein CSARDGTYEQYF.

The J gene is TRBJ2-1, the V gene TRBV7-2; 9 nucleotides agree with TRBD1. V dropped 0 bases and J dropped 14; count of bases not matched to a gene: 8. The CDR3 is 14 residues long. Per the germline V gene, CDR1 is SGHTA and CDR2 is FQGNSA. The CDR3 region has the DNA TGTGCCAGCAGCTTAGCGGGGACAGGGAATTTTGAGTTCTTC. This gives the protein CASSLAGTGNFEFF. The variable domain in full, with the rest retrieved from reference TRBV7-2 and TRBJ2-1, is GAGVSQSPSNKVTEKGKDVELRCDPISGHTALYWYRQSLGQGLEFLIYFQGNSAPDKSGLPSDRFSAERTGGSVSTLTIQRTQQEDSAVYLCASSLAGTGNFEFFGPGTRLTVL.

This rearrangement joins TRBV7-9 to TRBJ1-1; D gene unclear. V lost 5 bases and J lost 8, with 9 bases in between. Germline CDR1 reads SEHNR; CDR2 reads FQNEAQ (reference sequence). The CDR3 runs to 11 residues. The chain's CDR3 is CASSPNREAFF. As DNA, the CDR3 is TGTGCCAGCAGCCCAAACCGCGAAGCTTTCTTT.

The rearrangement joins TRBV27 to TRBJ1-1; D call uncertain. Trimming shortened V by 6 bases and J by 1 base, and 9 bases separated the two germline ends. Germline V CDR1 and CDR2: MNHEY, SMNVEV (reference sequence). The CDR3 is 13 residues long. CDR3 sequence: CASRATWNTEAFF. CDR3 nucleotides: TGTGCCAGCAGGGCGACATGGAACACTGAAGCTTTCTTT.

The chain carries TRBV30 and TRBJ1-6; D is undetermined. The CDR3 length is 16 residues. Looked up from germline, CDR1 is GTSNPN and CDR2 is SVGIG (reference sequence). V dropped 0 bases and J dropped 0 bases, with 9 bases sitting between them. The CDR3 is CAWSVVWSSYNSPLHF. CDR3 DNA sequence: TGTGCCTGGAGTGTAGTCTGGAGCTCCTATAATTCACCCCTCCACTTT.

The chain is built from TRBV23-1 and TRBJ1-1; D might be TRBD1 (5 bases). TRBV23-1 is designated an ORF whose function remains uncertain. There are 12 residues in the CDR3. V gave up 0 bases and J gave up 8 bases, with 7 bases separating them. The CDR3 is CASSQSGQEAFF. CDR3 coding DNA: TGCGCCAGCAGTCAATCGGGGCAAGAAGCTTTCTTT.

The V and J genes are TRBV20-1 and TRBJ2-2; no firm D call. The CDR3 extends over 14 amino acids. Germline-derived CDR1 and CDR2 are DFQATT and SNEGSKA (reference sequence). Trimming left V 3 bases short and J 2 bases short, with 10 bases between. The CDR3 loop reads CSASSLGNTGELFF. DNA of the CDR3: TGCAGTGCTAGCTCTCTGGGAAACACCGGGGAGCTGTTTTTT.

The chain recombines TRBV3-1 with TRBJ2-2, with D possibly being TRBD1 (5 bases). The CDR3 is 16 residues long. CDR1 is LGHDT and CDR2 is YNNKEL in the germline V gene (reference sequence). The germline V and J ends were trimmed by 0 bases and 0 bases, with 8 bases remaining between them. The CDR3 region has the DNA TGTGCCAGCAGCCAAGACCCAGGGCCGAACACCGGGGAGCTGTTTTTT. It is translated as CASSQDPGPNTGELFF.

This chain joins TRBV20-1 and TRBJ1-1, with no clear D. CDR3 length equals 11 residues. Germline assignment: CDR1 DFQATT and CDR2 SNEGSKA (reference sequence). Deletions cut 4 bases from V and 1 base from J, with 4 bases between. This chain's CDR3 is CSAKSNTEAFF. The CDR3 DNA follows: TGCAGTGCTAAGTCGAACACTGAAGCTTTCTTT.

This sequence joins TRBV5-1 and TRBJ2-5, with 7 bases fitting TRBD1. This CDR3 has 15 residues. Losses at the gene ends were 3 bases for V and 2 bases for J; bases not matched to a gene: 7. Germline V gene sequence: CDR1 SGHRS, CDR2 YFSETQ. CDR3 region: CASSSGNRGQETQYF. The DNA of the CDR3 is TGCGCCAGCAGCTCGGGAAACAGGGGTCAAGAGACCCAGTACTTC.